The 15 T cell receptor beta chains presented below share a single source sample, sequenced in a study of breast tumors, draining lymph nodes, adjacent tissues (dated by TCRdb to the mid-2010s). Library method: multiplex PCR. TCRdb lists the instrument as Illumina HiSeq 2000. In-frame beta chains were kept once TCRdb had trimmed the public reads at Q25 with fastp and called clones with MiXCR. Each entry merges the rows of one CDR3 protein and shows their most common DNA and genes. This sample is represented by about 130,000 distinct CDR3 sequences; around 20% of them were singletons. The top ten constitute 2% to 2.5% of the sample. The lymph node samples were taken from the axillary draining lymph nodes of breast cancer patients. Sequencing was carried out using axillary lymph node tissue. Receptors originate from a female donor with breast cancer. Some clones in this sample may be carry-over from other donors' samples.

This clonotype was counted at least ten times. The V gene is TRBV2, the J gene TRBJ1-2; perhaps TRBD1 as D (5 bases). The V end lost 8 bases, the J end lost 4 bases, and 14 bases lay between the germline ends. CDR3 length equals 13 residues. Germline CDR1 is SNHLY and CDR2 is FYNNEI. The CDR3 loop reads CASSRDVSYGYTF. In nucleotides, the CDR3 is TGTGCCAGCTCCCGGGACGTAAGCTATGGCTACACCTTC.

This clonotype was detected ten times or more. The chain is built from TRBV7-9 and TRBJ2-5; D gene ambiguous. There are 15 residues in the CDR3. The germline V gene encodes CDR1 SEHNR and CDR2 FQNEAQ (reference sequence). V was shortened by 4 bases and J by 7 bases, with 19 bases between the two germline ends. The CDR3 spells CASSSLATAPRTQYF. Written as DNA, the CDR3 is TGTGCCAGCAGCTCGTTGGCAACCGCCCCTCGGACCCAGTACTTC.

This clonotype was detected many times. The chain uses TRBV2 and TRBJ2-1, with a weak D call TRBD2 (6 bases). Per germline, CDR1 SNHLY and CDR2 FYNNEI. This CDR3 has 16 amino acids. V lost 0 bases, J lost 6 bases, and 15 bases lay in between. CDR3 protein: CASSEALAAVGNEQFF. The CDR3 DNA is TGTGCCAGCAGTGAAGCATTAGCGGCGGTGGGCAATGAGCAGTTCTTC.

This clonotype was seen ten or more times. The chain carries TRBV20-1 and TRBJ2-7, with D hard to call. The germline V gene encodes CDR1 DFQATT and CDR2 SNEGSKA (reference sequence). Trimming stripped 7 bases from V and 3 bases from J, with 13 bases between. The CDR3 extends over 12 amino acids. DNA of the CDR3: TGCAGTGTGCGGCGGTCGGGCTACGAGCAGTACTTC. This sequence encodes CSVRRSGYEQYF.

This clonotype was recorded once. This chain uses TRBV10-1 with TRBJ2-1; 7 bases match TRBD1. With 6 bases clipped from V and 4 bases from J, the junction kept 12 bases outside the gene matches. The CDR3 is 16 amino acids. Germline CDR1 and CDR2: WNHNN and SYGVQD (reference sequence). This chain's CDR3 is CASRELGQAEYNEQFF. In DNA form, the CDR3 reads TGCGCCAGCAGGGAACTAGGACAGGCGGAGTACAATGAGCAGTTCTTC.

A note on this clonotype: This clone may be a read error of a much larger clone one base away. The chain has TRBV25-1 and TRBJ2-1, with D possibly called TRBD1 or TRBD2 (5 bases each). The CDR3 spans 15 residues. Trimming took 1 base from V and 5 from J, leaving 12 bases between them. CDR1 is MGHDK, CDR2 SYGVNS, per germline. The CDR3 here is CASSESRDVNNEQFF. CDR3 DNA: TGTGCCAGCAGTGAATCCCGGGACGTGAACAATGAGCAGTTCTTC. The full variable domain, in which reference TRBV25-1 and TRBJ2-1 provide the parts outside the CDR3, is EADIYQTPRYLVIGTGKKITLECSQTMGHDKMYWYQQDPGMELHLIHYSYGVNSTEKGDLSSESTVSRIRTEHFPLTLESARPSHTSQYLCASSESRDVNNEQFFGPGTRLTVL.

For this clonotype: A much larger clone differs from this one at a single base, so this may be a read error. The rearrangement links TRBV19 to TRBJ1-2; the D is unclear. The CDR3 loop spans 15 amino acids. Between the trimmed V and J ends, which lost 3 bases and 7 bases, there was a span of 18 bases. Germline V gives CDR1 LNHDA, CDR2 SQIVND (reference sequence). CDR3 sequence (DNA): TGTGCCAGTAGTATCGATTTACGGGCAAGTATTGGCTACACCTTC. It is translated as CASSIDLRASIGYTF.

This clonotype has only a few counts. The rearrangement links TRBV9 to TRBJ2-3; TRBD1 might be the D (5 bases). Germline lookup yields CDR1 SGDLS and CDR2 YYNGEE. This CDR3 spans 14 amino acids. V was trimmed by 3 bases and J by 8 bases, leaving 16 bases between them. As DNA, the CDR3 is TGTGCCAGCAGCGAGGGGAACCTACCCTCTACGCAGTATTTT. It translates to CASSEGNLPSTQYF.

In this sample, this clonotype turned up a few times. The genes are TRBV19 and TRBJ1-5; 7 bases match TRBD1. Germline lookup yields CDR1 LNHDA and CDR2 SQIVND (reference sequence). This CDR3 comprises 14 residues. V lost 7 bases to trimming and J lost 1 base; unmatched junction nucleotides: 4. The CDR3 region has the DNA TGTGCCAGTACCAAGACAGGGAGCAATCAGCCCCAGCATTTT. Protein product: CASTKTGSNQPQHF.

Turning to this clonotype: An end of the junction differs from the germline gene, which may be a read error. V gene TRBV29-1 combines with J gene TRBJ1-1, with unresolved D. The V gene's germline CDR1 is SQVTM and CDR2 ANQGSEA. This CDR3 region has 13 residues. Here the CDR3 reads CSVLSAVNTGAFF. DNA of the CDR3: TGCAGCGTTCTGTCGGCAGTGAACACTGGAGCTTTCTTT.

To note about this clonotype: Just one base apart from a much larger clone, this may be a read error. CDR3 amino acids: CANSPRLAGDTGELFF. DNA for the CDR3: TGTGCCAACAGCCCTCGACTAGCTGGGGACACCGGGGAGCTGTTTTTT. The chain recombines TRBV7-8 with TRBJ2-2; TRBD2 agrees at 7 bases. The CDR3 is 16 residues long. Germline loops: CDR1 SGHVS, CDR2 FQNEAQ.

Many counts were recorded for this clonotype. The rearrangement uses TRBV24-1 and TRBJ2-7, with 7 bases aligning to TRBD2. Per the germline V gene, CDR1 is KGHDR and CDR2 is SFDVKD. CDR3 length: 14 amino acids. V was clipped by 4 bases and J by 3 bases; unmatched bases: 5. The CDR3 nucleotides are TGTGCCACCAGTGAGACTAGCTTTAACTACGAGCAGTACTTC. Protein product: CATSETSFNYEQYF.

To note about this clonotype: This could be a read error, since a much larger clone is one nucleotide away. CDR3 protein: CVSSLGLEQYF. CDR3 nucleotides: TGTGTCAGCAGTTTAGGTTTAGAACAGTACTTC. J is TRBJ2-7 and V is TRBV12-3 or TRBV12-4; D gene unclear. The length of the CDR3 is 11 residues.

This clonotype was seen repeatedly, ten times or more. The rearrangement joins TRBV20-1 to TRBJ2-3; 12 bases are shared with TRBD2. V lost 6 bases and J lost 1; bases outside the gene matches: 11. The CDR3 consists of 17 residues. Germline CDR1 DFQATT, CDR2 SNEGSKA (reference sequence). CDR3 sequence: CSAPGLLAGGRTDTQYF. CDR3 in DNA: TGCAGTGCCCCCGGCCTACTAGCGGGAGGTCGCACAGATACGCAGTATTTT.

In this sample, this clonotype turned up a few times. A read error may be the cause here, since a much bigger clone is one base away. Likely a read error: the CDR3 ends without its conserved phenylalanine or tryptophan. J is TRBJ2-5 and V is TRBV20-1; D possibly corresponds to TRBD2 (6 bases). This CDR3 has 13 residues. Trimming shortened V by 6 bases and J by 6 bases, and 17 bases separated the two germline ends. From germline, CDR1 is DFQATT and CDR2 SNEGSKA (reference sequence). CDR3 loop: CSARPEGLQTQYS. The DNA of the CDR3 is TGCAGTGCCCGCCCGGAGGGCCTACAGACCCAGTACTCC.